This T cell receptor beta chain was recorded in a study of blood T cell repertoires in COVID-19. Study-level information: Some COVID-19 samples were acute and others convalescent; all came from the United States, Italy and Spain. Sources were T cells, B-cell-depleted T cells, or PBMCs; the material itself was cDNA or gDNA.

Per the authors' pipeline: Reference gene primer amplification gave nucleated cell count estimates. Only in-frame clones appear in the TCRdb table, and some are missing; sequencing was by immunoSEQ multiplex PCR. Clonal size and the V and J genes are those of that table, whereas D and trimming came from the DNA. Of about 150,000 clones listed, 75% to 85% are singletons. V lost 5 bases and J lost 7, with 21 bases in between. Germline CDR1 is SGHTA and CDR2 is FQGNSA. The CDR3 spans 16 residues. The receptor's source is a woman aged 45-65 years in a cohort sampled during active or convalescent COVID-19. V usage is TRBV7-2 and J usage is TRBJ2-1, with D tentatively TRBD1 (5 bases). The sample taken for sequencing was peripheral blood. The DNA of the CDR3 is TGTGCCAGCAGCACAGGTGGGAATTGGGCAGCGAATGAGCAGTTCTTC. Amino acids: CASSTGGNWAANEQFF.